The following is a T cell receptor beta chain sequence with its context. The data were taken from a study of blood T cell repertoires in COVID-19. Study-wide background: T cells, B-cell-depleted T cells, or PBMCs provided the cDNA or gDNA that served as material.

Clones were read by immunoSEQ multiplex PCR, and TCRdb kept only the in-frame ones, dropping some. The sample contains around 220,000 clones, 84% of which appear only once. The clonotype originates from a woman aged 40 to 50 who had recovered from COVID-19. Source material: PBMCs or T cells enriched from blood (not recorded which).

CDR3 sequence (DNA): TGTGCCAGCAGCTTACCGGCAGGGTCCGACAATGAGCAGTTCTTC. Its protein product is CASSLPAGSDNEQFF. The chain couples TRBV7-9 to TRBJ2-1; tentatively, D is TRBD1 (5 bases). Looked up from germline, CDR1 is SEHNR and CDR2 is FQNEAQ (reference sequence). The CDR3 is 15 residues long. V was trimmed by 2 bases and J by 5 bases, leaving 13 bases between them.